This paragraph covers one T cell receptor (beta chain) sequence. Its antigen remains unknown. The assay was immunoSEQ multiplex PCR, and TCRdb's table has in-frame clones only and misses some. The profile shows about 150,000 clones, around 91% of them singletons. The sample is drawn from a study of T cell responses to AZD1222 COVID-19 vaccine. CDR1 LGHNA and CDR2 YNFKEQ come from the germline V gene. The CDR3 is 15 residues long. The germline V and J ends were trimmed by 0 bases and 5 bases, with 13 bases remaining between them. Study-level findings and limits: At baseline, seropositivity was found in only a handful of AZD1222 recipients.

The rearrangement uses TRBV4-2 and TRBJ1-2; D gene ambiguous. The sequencing used peripheral blood, collected on day 0 of AZD1222 vaccination. This clonotype was obtained from an adult in good health. The CDR3 loop reads CASSQDGLVDYGYTF. CDR3 DNA: TGTGCCAGCAGCCAAGATGGGCTCGTAGATTATGGCTACACCTTC.